Given below is one T cell receptor (beta chain) in context. V lost 1 base and J lost 5; bases outside the gene matches: 4. This CDR3 has 14 residues. The germline CDR1 and CDR2 sequences are SGHTA and FQGNSA. These data come from a study of Graves' ophthalmopathy and Graves' hyperthyroidism. Beta-chain TCR CDR3 regions were amplified from RNA transcripts. Second-round multiplex PCR came after a first-round RT-PCR that employed HTBI primers. Each CDR3 protein is one row after TCRdb ran MiXCR on the multiplex PCR reads. The sample contains 150,000 or so distinct CDR3 sequences, about 40% of which appear only once.

This receptor was identified in a woman aged 40 to 55 with Graves' ophthalmopathy. The source material was peripheral blood. This sequence joins TRBV7-2 and TRBJ2-7, with 8 positions matching TRBD2. As DNA, the CDR3 is TGTGCCAGCAGCTTAGGGCGGGAGGAGCACGAGCAGTACTTC. Its translation is CASSLGREEHEQYF.